Listed below are T cell receptor beta chains from one sample, sequenced in a study of T cell responses to AZD1222 COVID-19 vaccine. Profiling relied on immunoSEQ multiplex PCR, and the TCRdb table lists in-frame clones only, not all of them. Counted here are about 160,000 clones, around 90% occurring once; the ten biggest clones make up roughly 3.1%. Sequences were derived from peripheral blood, sampled 28 days after the second AZD1222 dose. The receptors come from an adult who received the AZD1222 COVID-19 vaccine. Both conserved end residues are part of each CDR3. The D gene is left open where the match is weak.

>TRBV6-2/TRBV6-3|TRBJ2-1|TRBD2
CASSYPSLGTINREQFF
>TRBV15|TRBJ2-1|NA
CATSSGSSYEQFF
>TRBV11-2|TRBJ2-3|NA
CASSFSGVGTDTQYF
>TRBV29-1|TRBJ1-1|NA
CSAWAELNTEAFF
>TRBV7-9|TRBJ1-1|NA
CASSWRNTEAFF
>TRBV12-3/TRBV12-4|TRBJ2-7|NA
CASSWGLYEQYF
>TRBV2|TRBJ1-2|TRBD1
CASSEALILDREAEDYGYTF
>TRBV11-2|TRBJ1-1|NA
CASSLAGNTEAFF
>TRBV18|TRBJ2-7|TRBD2
CASSPPRGDPDEQYF
>TRBV4-1|TRBJ1-5|TRBD1
CASSQEFPGGNQPQHF
>TRBV18|TRBJ1-1|NA
CASSPATGNTEAFF
>TRBV29-1|TRBJ2-3|NA
CSAQTGGRTDTQYF
>TRBV11-2|TRBJ2-1|NA
CASSFRGPSSYNEQFF
>TRBV12-3/TRBV12-4|TRBJ2-1|NA
CASTPDSTNEQFF
>TRBV12-3/TRBV12-4|TRBJ1-1|TRBD1
CASSFQGATEAFF
>TRBV7-8|TRBJ1-3|NA
CASSPTGGRSGNTIYF
>TRBV19|TRBJ2-7|NA
CASSIAGVPTGQYF
>TRBV9|TRBJ1-2|NA
CASSTTGTTNYGYTF
>TRBV19|TRBJ2-6|NA
CASRQYSGANVLTF
>TRBV7-8|TRBJ2-1|NA
CASSHRTIPSYNEQFF
>TRBV27|TRBJ1-5|NA
CASSPLARASNQPQHF
>TRBV2|TRBJ2-2|NA
CASSGYLGTGELFF
>TRBV19|TRBJ1-5|TRBD1
CASSPQGGNQPQHF
>TRBV2|TRBJ2-1|TRBD2
CASRDGLAGGPDEQFF
>TRBV10-3|TRBJ1-1|NA
CAISETPVTEAFF
>TRBV7-9|TRBJ2-7|TRBD1
CASSGITGADYEQYF
>TRBV19|TRBJ2-4|NA
CASSIPGVSSKNIQYF
>TRBV6-6|TRBJ2-7|NA
CASSYHSLYEQYF